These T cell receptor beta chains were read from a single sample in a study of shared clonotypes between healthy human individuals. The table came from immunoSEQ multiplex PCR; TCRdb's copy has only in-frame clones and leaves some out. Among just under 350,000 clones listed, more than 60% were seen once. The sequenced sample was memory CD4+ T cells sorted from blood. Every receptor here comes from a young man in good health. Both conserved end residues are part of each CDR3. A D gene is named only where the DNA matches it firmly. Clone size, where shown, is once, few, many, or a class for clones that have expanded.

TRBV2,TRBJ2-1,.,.,TGTGCCAGCAGTGTCGCCAGGAGGGACAATGAGCAGTTCTTC,CASSVARRDNEQFF
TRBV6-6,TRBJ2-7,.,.,TGTGCCAGCAGTTATCAGCAGGGTCCCCACGAGCAGTACTTC,CASSYQQGPHEQYF
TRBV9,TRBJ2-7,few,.,TGTGCCAGCAGCGTAGTTGGCAGCCGCTCGGACGAGCAGTACTTC,CASSVVGSRSDEQYF
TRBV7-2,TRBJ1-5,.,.,TGTGCCAGCAGCTTAGAGGGCAGGGCGGGCTATCAGCCCCAGCATTTT,CASSLEGRAGYQPQHF
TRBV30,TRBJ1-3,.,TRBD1,TGTGCCTGGAGGGCAGGGGGCGCATCTGGAAACACCATATATTTT,CAWRAGGASGNTIYF
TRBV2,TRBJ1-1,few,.,TGTGCCATTCAGGGGATCAACACTGAAGCTTTCTTT,CAIQGINTEAFF
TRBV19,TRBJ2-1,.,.,TGTGCCAGTAGTATGAGGGCGGGTGAGCAGTTCTTC,CASSMRAGEQFF
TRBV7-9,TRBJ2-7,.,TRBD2,TGTGCCAGTCAATTTGTAGCGGGAGGTTCCTACGAGCAGTACTTC,CASQFVAGGSYEQYF
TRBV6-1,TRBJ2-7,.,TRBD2,TGTGCCAGCAGTGCCGGACTAGCGGGATCCTACGAGCAGTACTTC,CASSAGLAGSYEQYF
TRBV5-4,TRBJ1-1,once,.,TGTGCCAGCAGCGGGGAACAGGGTAAAGCTTTCTTT,CASSGEQGKAFF
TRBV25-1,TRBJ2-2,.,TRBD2,TGTGCCAGCAGTGCCACTAGCGGGAGGACGAACACCGGGGAGCTGTTTTTT,CASSATSGRTNTGELFF
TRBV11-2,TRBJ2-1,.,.,TGTGCCAGCACCTCTAGGCAACTGATCTACAATGAGCAGTTCTTC,CASTSRQLIYNEQFF
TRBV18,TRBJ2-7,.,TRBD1,TGTGCCAGCTCATCAACCTTGGACAGGAACGAGCAGTACTTC,CASSSTLDRNEQYF
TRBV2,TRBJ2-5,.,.,TGTGCCAGCAGTGAAAGGGGCGGGAAAGAGACCCAGTACTTC,CASSERGGKETQYF
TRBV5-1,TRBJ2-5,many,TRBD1,TGCGCCAGCAGCATGACAGGGGGCACGCAGACCCAGTACTTC,CASSMTGGTQTQYF
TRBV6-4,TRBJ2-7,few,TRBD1,TGTGCCAGCAGAGCTCGGGACAGCAAACTTTCTTTCTCCTACGAGCAGTACTTC,CASRARDSKLSFSYEQYF
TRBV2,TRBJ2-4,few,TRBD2,TGTGCCAGCAGTGAAAGAGTAGCGGGGCACCGAAAAAACATTCAGTACTTC,CASSERVAGHRKNIQYF
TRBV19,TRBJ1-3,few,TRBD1,TGTGCCAGTACCGGTGACAGGGTCTTCGGAAACACCATATATTTT,CASTGDRVFGNTIYF
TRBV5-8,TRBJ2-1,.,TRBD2,TGTGCCAGCAGCTTGACGATAACTAGCGGGATGGGTGAGCAGTTCTTC,CASSLTITSGMGEQFF
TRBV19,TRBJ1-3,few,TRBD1,TGTGCCGCGGCTGGGACAGTGGGAAACACCATATATTTT,CAAAGTVGNTIYF
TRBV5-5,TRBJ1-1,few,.,TGTGCCAGCAGCTACACAGAGGTTTCTGAAGCTTTCTTT,CASSYTEVSEAFF
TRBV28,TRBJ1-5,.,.,TGTGCCAATGCGGGGATCAATCAGCCCCAGCATTTT,CANAGINQPQHF
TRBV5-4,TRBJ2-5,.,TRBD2,TGTGCCAGCAGCTTCGGGACTAGTAATGGGGAGACCCAGTACTTC,CASSFGTSNGETQYF
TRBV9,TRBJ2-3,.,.,TGTGCCAGCAGCGTAGGCTTCCGGGCGAGCACAGATACGCAGTATTTT,CASSVGFRASTDTQYF
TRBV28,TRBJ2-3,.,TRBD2,TGTGCCAGCAGTTTAGCGGGAGGGCTCCATACGCAGTATTTT,CASSLAGGLHTQYF
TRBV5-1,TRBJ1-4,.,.,TGCGCCAGCAGCTTGGATGGTTTTAATGAAAAACTGTTTTTT,CASSLDGFNEKLFF
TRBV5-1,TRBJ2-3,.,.,TGCGCCAGCAGCTTGGGACCGCCCTCGGATTTCCCAGATACGCAGTATTTT,CASSLGPPSDFPDTQYF
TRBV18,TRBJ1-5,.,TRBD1,TGTGCCAGCTCACCCGAGGACAGGGCGGGCATCTGGCCCCAGCATTTT,CASSPEDRAGIWPQHF
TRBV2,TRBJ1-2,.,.,TGTGCCAGCAGGACAGGAAACAGCTATGGCTACACCTTC,CASRTGNSYGYTF
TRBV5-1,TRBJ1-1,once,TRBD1,TGCGCCAGCAGCTTGGCTGGACAGGGAGGGACTGAAGCTTTCTTT,CASSLAGQGGTEAFF
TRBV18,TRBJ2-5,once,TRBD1,TGTGCCACGGAGCCGCCACAGGGGGCAGAGACCCAGTACTTC,CATEPPQGAETQYF
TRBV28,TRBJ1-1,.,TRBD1,TGTGCCAGCAGTTTATTCGCCAGAGGACAGGCTAACACTGAAGCTTTCTTT,CASSLFARGQANTEAFF
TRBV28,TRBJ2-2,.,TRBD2,TGTGCCATTCCGGGACTAGCGTCTGGGGAGCTGTTTTTT,CAIPGLASGELFF
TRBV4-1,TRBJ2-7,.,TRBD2,TGCGCCAGCAGCCAAGCTCCCCCGGGACTAACCACCTACGAGCAGTACTTC,CASSQAPPGLTTYEQYF
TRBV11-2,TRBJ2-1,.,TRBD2,TGTGCCAGCAGCCTCCGACTAGCGAGAGACAATGAGCAGTTCTTC,CASSLRLARDNEQFF
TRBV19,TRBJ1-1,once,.,TGTGCCAGTAGCCGGCGGGGAGACAACACTGAAGCTTTCTTT,CASSRRGDNTEAFF
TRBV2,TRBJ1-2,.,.,TGTGCCAGCAGTAGGGTCCAGGGGCAAAGCGGCCTAGGCTATGGCTACACCTTC,CASSRVQGQSGLGYGYTF
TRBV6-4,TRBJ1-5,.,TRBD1,TGTGCCAGCAGCGAGACAGGGGGTGGACAGCCCCAGCATTTT,CASSETGGGQPQHF
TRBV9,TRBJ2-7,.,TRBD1,TGTGCCAGCAGCCCCGGGGGGACAGGGTCCTCCTACGAGCAGTACTTC,CASSPGGTGSSYEQYF
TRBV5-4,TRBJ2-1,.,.,TGTGCCAGCAGCTTGCGGACCAACAATGAGCAGTTCTTC,CASSLRTNNEQFF
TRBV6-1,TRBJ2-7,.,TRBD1,TGTGCCAGCGACAGCCGGGACAGAGAGTACGAGCAGTACTTC,CASDSRDREYEQYF
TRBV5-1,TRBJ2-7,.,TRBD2,TGCGCCAGCAGCTTGGCGGCGGGAGTGGGCTACGAGCAGTACTTC,CASSLAAGVGYEQYF
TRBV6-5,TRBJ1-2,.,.,TGTGCCAGCAGTTCGCAGGAAGCTGGCTACACCTTC,CASSSQEAGYTF
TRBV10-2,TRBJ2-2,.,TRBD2,TGCGCCAGCAGTGATTGGTGGGAGGGCCGCACCGGGGAGCTGTTTTTT,CASSDWWEGRTGELFF
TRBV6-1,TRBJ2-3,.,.,TGTGCCAGCAGTGACGGACGAATGCATTCGGATACGCAGTATTTT,CASSDGRMHSDTQYF
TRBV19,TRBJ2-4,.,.,TGTGCCAGTAGTACGGGCCAGGGGAACATTCAGTACTTC,CASSTGQGNIQYF